Each of the 16 T cell receptor beta chains below was sequenced from the same sample in a study of identical twins. From the 5' RACE reads, TCRdb called clonotypes with MiXCR, one entry per CDR3 protein. This sample has about 190,000 distinct CDR3 sequences, with approximately 15% found just once. These data were also filed under a second study, of T cells expressing NK-cell markers.

Sequences were obtained from CD8+ T cells sorted from blood. The receptors originated from a woman in her late teens or twenties in good health.

The chain is built from TRBV12-3 or TRBV12-4 and TRBJ1-2, with 7 positions matching TRBD1. This CDR3 has 14 amino acids. With 6 bases clipped from V and 4 bases from J, the junction kept 8 bases outside the gene matches. The CDR3 is CASSPGQASYGYTF. The CDR3 DNA is TGTGCCAGCAGCCCTGGACAGGCTTCCTATGGCTACACCTTC.

The gene calls are TRBV7-9 and TRBJ2-1, with no clear D. The germline CDR1 and CDR2 sequences are SEHNR and FQNEAQ (reference sequence). With 1 base removed from V and 0 bases from J, the gap between germline ends came to 7 bases. The CDR3 length is 15 residues. The CDR3 DNA sequence: TGTGCCAGCAGCTTAGTCGTCGGCTCCTACAATGAGCAGTTCTTC. It specifies CASSLVVGSYNEQFF.

This clonotype appeared a single time. CDR3 nucleotides: TGTGCCATCAGTGGGGGGACTAGCGGGTTAAACTACAATGAGCAGTTCTTC. This codes for CAISGGTSGLNYNEQFF. This sequence joins TRBV10-3 and TRBJ2-1; 12 nucleotides agree with TRBD2. The CDR3 is 17 residues long. Looked up from germline, CDR1 is ENHRY and CDR2 is SYGVKD. Germline trimming cut 4 bases from V and 3 bases from J; bases unmatched to any gene: 7.

This chain links TRBV24-1 with TRBJ2-1; a weak D match, TRBD1 (5 bases). Trimming cost V 10 bases and J 4 bases, with 13 bases left between them. The CDR3 consists of 13 residues. CDR1 and CDR2 (germline): KGHDR, SFDVKD. Here the CDR3 reads CATSLGEYNEQFF. CDR3 nucleotides: TGTGCCACGAGCCTAGGGGAATACAATGAGCAGTTCTTC.

The chain is built from TRBV29-1 and TRBJ2-2, with D unclear. Trimming cost V 2 bases and J 5 bases, with 6 bases left between them. The CDR3 has 12 amino acids. Germline V gives CDR1 SQVTM, CDR2 ANQGSEA. CDR3 in amino acids: CSVEKPTGELFF. CDR3 DNA: TGCAGCGTTGAAAAACCGACCGGGGAGCTGTTTTTT.

This clonotype has just a few counts. The chain carries TRBV12-3 or TRBV12-4 and TRBJ2-1; D remains ambiguous. This CDR3 spans 12 amino acids. Trimming took 0 bases from V and 9 from J, leaving 6 bases between them. The chain's CDR3 is CASSLAPSEQFF. As DNA, the CDR3 is TGTGCCAGCAGTTTAGCGCCTAGTGAGCAGTTCTTC.

The J gene is TRBJ2-1, the V gene TRBV27; 7 positions agree with TRBD2. From germline, CDR1 is MNHEY and CDR2 SMNVEV (reference sequence). V shed 2 bases, J shed 9 bases, and the junction held 4 bases outside the gene matches. The CDR3 sequence is 13 residues long. The CDR3 here is CASSLPPGGEQFF. CDR3 coding DNA: TGTGCCAGCAGTTTACCCCCGGGAGGTGAGCAGTTCTTC.

This clonotype was picked up a small number of times. V is TRBV27 and J is TRBJ2-6; D remains unclear. Germline CDR1 is MNHEY and CDR2 is SMNVEV (reference sequence). The CDR3 is 16 amino acids. Trimming cost V 3 bases and J 3 bases, with 12 bases left between them. The CDR3 nucleotides read TGTGCCAGCAGTTTTCTGGGTCCCCTTGGGGCCAACGTCCTGACTTTC. Translation: CASSFLGPLGANVLTF.

V usage is TRBV6-2 or TRBV6-3 and J usage is TRBJ2-1, with 14 bases identical to TRBD2. The V and J ends lost 6 bases and 5 bases, in that order; junction bases with no gene match: 6. In germline, CDR1 is MNHEY, CDR2 SVGEGT. The CDR3 has 16 amino acids. The CDR3 DNA reads as TGTGCCAGCAGGGGACTAGCGGGAGATTTTAACAATGAGCAGTTCTTC. It is translated as CASRGLAGDFNNEQFF.

This clonotype was picked up a small number of times. This rearrangement joins TRBV19 to TRBJ2-1; 9 positions agree with TRBD1. V lost 3 bases to trimming and J lost 2 bases; unmatched junction nucleotides: 2. This CDR3 has 15 residues. Germline assignment: CDR1 LNHDA and CDR2 SQIVND (reference sequence). The chain's CDR3 is CASSIWTGAYNEQFF. Here the CDR3 DNA reads TGTGCCAGTAGTATTTGGACAGGGGCCTACAATGAGCAGTTCTTC.

This clonotype was counted a few times. The CDR3 protein is CASSEPPGPQHF. The CDR3 DNA sequence: TGCGCCAGCAGTGAACCTCCTGGGCCCCAGCATTTT. This rearrangement joins TRBV10-2 to TRBJ1-5; no firm D call. The CDR3 runs 12 residues. CDR1 is WSHSY and CDR2 is SAAADI in the germline V gene. The V gene lost 3 bases and the J gene lost 9 bases, with 9 bases spanning the gap.

The chain is built from TRBV11-2 and TRBJ2-1; D gene unclear. The V and J ends lost 0 bases and 8 bases respectively, with 26 bases between them. This CDR3 contains 19 residues. Germline values: CDR1 SGHAT, CDR2 FQNNGV. In nucleotides, the CDR3 is TGTGCCAGCAGCTTAGATCTACGCCCGGCCACCGTTTTTGGCCATGAGCAGTTCTTC. This encodes CASSLDLRPATVFGHEQFF.

The chain joins TRBV20-1 to TRBJ2-7; D is uncertain. V lost 0 bases to trimming and J lost 0 bases, with 9 bases between them. In germline, CDR1 is DFQATT, CDR2 SNEGSKA (reference sequence). The CDR3 has 14 amino acids. CDR3 amino acids: CSARDMYNSYEQYF. The DNA of the CDR3 is TGCAGTGCTAGAGATATGTACAACTCCTACGAGCAGTACTTC.

This clonotype was counted only a few times. This sequence joins TRBV12-3 or TRBV12-4 and TRBJ2-7; no clear D. V was cut by 4 bases and J by 2 bases, with 12 bases left in between. The CDR3 has 14 residues. The CDR3 nucleotides are TGTGCCAGCAGTTACGGACCCCACGCCTACGAGCAGTACTTC. This sequence encodes CASSYGPHAYEQYF.

This clonotype turned up a few times. Here the CDR3 DNA reads TGTGCCACGGCCGCCAGTCCGGGCTTGAGCGGCTACACCTTC. Its translation: CATAASPGLSGYTF. The rearrangement links TRBV6-1 to TRBJ1-2, with D unresolved. Germline values: CDR1 MNHNS, CDR2 SASEGT. V lost 10 bases and J 8 bases, leaving 23 bases between the germline ends. The CDR3 has 14 residues.

This clonotype was counted at least ten times. This chain links TRBV6-2 or TRBV6-3 with TRBJ2-1; 12 bases line up with TRBD2. The CDR3 has 15 residues. The germline gives CDR1 MNHEY, CDR2 SVGEGT. Trimming at V came to 6 bases and at J to 9 bases, leaving 9 bases not matched to a gene. CDR3 region: CASSWTSGTRGEQFF. The CDR3 nucleotides read TGTGCCAGCAGCTGGACTAGCGGGACACGTGGTGAGCAGTTCTTC.